The rows below give T cell receptor beta chains drawn from one sample of a study of shared clonotypes between healthy human individuals. Profiling relied on immunoSEQ multiplex PCR, and the TCRdb table lists in-frame clones only, not all of them. The sample shows around 980,000 clones, approximately 80% of them seen only once. The sequencing input was memory CD4+ T cells from PBMCs. The source is a man younger than 30 in good health. Some clones in this sample may be carry-over from other donors' samples. CDR3s include the opening cysteine and the closing phenylalanine or tryptophan. A D gene is named only where the DNA matches it firmly. Only part of the rows carry a size: once, few, many, or a class if the clone is expanded.

J gene,clone size,D gene,V gene,CDR3 DNA,CDR3 protein
TRBJ1-5,.,TRBD1,TRBV10-2,TGCGCCAGCAGTGACCTAGGACAGGGTTTAAGCAATCAGCCCCAGCATTTT,CASSDLGQGLSNQPQHF
TRBJ2-1,.,.,TRBV5-1,TGCGCCAGCAGCTCAGGAGGGAGATCCTACAATGAGCAGTTCTTC,CASSSGGRSYNEQFF
TRBJ2-1,.,.,TRBV28,TGTGCCAGCAGTACGAGTTACAATGAGCAGTTCTTC,CASSTSYNEQFF
TRBJ1-1,.,.,TRBV7-3,TGTGCCAGCAGCTATGACCAGGACACTGAAGCTTTCTTT,CASSYDQDTEAFF
TRBJ2-1,.,.,TRBV30,TGTGCCCACCGGGACTCCCCTTACAATGAGCAGTTCTTC,CAHRDSPYNEQFF
TRBJ1-3,.,.,TRBV5-1,TGCGCCAGCAGCCCCATCGGGGGGGCGCAAGGAAACACCATATATTTT,CASSPIGGAQGNTIYF
TRBJ1-6,.,.,TRBV6-6,TGTGCCAGCAGGGACAGTAATTCACCCCTCCACTTT,CASRDSNSPLHF
TRBJ1-1,.,.,TRBV4-3,TGCGCCAGCAGCCAAGGAATCCTCACTGAAGCTTTCTTT,CASSQGILTEAFF
TRBJ2-3,.,TRBD2,TRBV25-1,TGTGCCAGCAGTGCTGGGGCGGGAGGGCCCTCAGATACGCAGTATTTT,CASSAGAGGPSDTQYF
TRBJ1-2,.,.,TRBV5-6,TGTGCCAGCAGCCCGGGAGATTATGGCTACACCTTC,CASSPGDYGYTF
TRBJ2-6,few,.,TRBV11-2,TGTGCCAGCAGCTTAGGGGGCGGGGCCAACGTCCTGACTTTC,CASSLGGGANVLTF
TRBJ1-1,.,.,TRBV5-1,TGCGCCAGCAGCTTGGGGGCCGGGGGTAACACTGAAGCTTTCTTT,CASSLGAGGNTEAFF